This entry describes one T cell receptor beta chain. Trimming left V 2 bases short and J 1 base short, with 11 bases between. Germline V gives CDR1 SGHTA, CDR2 FQGNSA. This CDR3 has 15 residues. Treatment here: some 20 received Ad26.COV2.S at low or high dose, single or two shots; about five received placebo; per-sample allocation not given. Specimens were obtained on day 63 following the first vaccine or placebo injection. The repertoire was sequenced with immunoSEQ multiplex PCR; TCRdb's copy has only in-frame clones and lacks some. Of under 300,000 clones listed, around nine tenths are singletons. The data belong to a study of Ad26.COV2.S vaccination and SARS-CoV-2 variants.

The chain has TRBV7-2 and TRBJ2-5; tentatively, D is TRBD1 (5 bases). The TCR was taken from a person aged 18-60 years who received the Ad26.COV2.S COVID-19 vaccine or a placebo. The sequencing here drew on peripheral blood, taken in a trial of Ad26.COV2.S vaccine versus placebo. CDR3 protein: CASSLLWGSQETQYF. The CDR3 nucleotides read TGTGCCAGCAGCTTATTATGGGGCAGCCAAGAGACCCAGTACTTC.